The 25 T cell receptor beta chains reported below all come from one sample, sequenced in a study of blood T cell repertoires in COVID-19. Data came from immunoSEQ multiplex PCR; TCRdb stores just in-frame clones and leaves some out. The sample records some 210,000 clones, roughly 90% being singletons. The sequencing input was PBMCs or T cells enriched from blood (not recorded which). These receptor sequences come from a man between 18 and 29 years old with acute COVID-19.

V and J are TRBV7-2 and TRBJ2-2; D gene unclear. Deletions cut 3 bases from V and 6 bases from J, with 8 bases between. The CDR3 is 13 amino acids. Germline CDR1 is SGHTA and CDR2 is FQGNSA. Written as DNA, the CDR3 is TGTGCCAGCAGCTTCCAGTTGGCCGGGGAGCTGTTTTTT. Protein sequence: CASSFQLAGELFF.

This sequence joins TRBV15 and TRBJ1-4, with TRBD1 matching over 7 bases. Germline V gene sequence: CDR1 LNHNV, CDR2 YYDKDF (reference sequence). This CDR3 is built from 15 residues. The trim removed 4 bases at V and 4 bases at J, leaving 6 bases unmatched. The CDR3 DNA reads as TGTGCCACCAGCAAAGGACAGGCGGATAATGAAAAACTGTTTTTT. Protein sequence: CATSKGQADNEKLFF.

The chain uses TRBV6-5 and TRBJ2-7; TRBD2 agrees at 7 bases. This CDR3 spans 15 amino acids. Germline V CDR1 and CDR2: MNHEY, SVGAGI. J gave up 0 bases and V 2 bases, and 4 bases lay outside the gene matches. The CDR3 sequence: CASSYAAGSSYEQYF. The CDR3 bases are TGTGCCAGCAGTTACGCAGCGGGGAGCTCCTACGAGCAGTACTTC.

Ten or more counts support this clone. The V and J genes are TRBV11-3 and TRBJ2-2; tentative D call: TRBD1 (6 bases). The V and J ends lost 3 bases and 1 base respectively, with 6 bases between them. This CDR3 comprises 14 residues. Germline values: CDR1 SGHNT, CDR2 YENEEA. CDR3 loop: CASSFRGNTGELFF. In nucleotides, the CDR3 is TGTGCCAGCAGCTTCAGGGGGAACACCGGGGAGCTGTTTTTT.

This chain links TRBV18 with TRBJ2-1, with 8 bases identical to TRBD2. The CDR3 is 18 amino acids. The J segment lost 2 bases and the V segment lost 1 base, leaving 10 bases of the junction unmatched. Germline V gene data show CDR1 as KGHSH and CDR2 as LQKENI. CDR3 DNA sequence: TGTGCCAGCTCACCACAAGGGGGTAGCGGGAACACCTACAATGAGCAGTTCTTC. Residues: CASSPQGGSGNTYNEQFF.

V and J are TRBV28 and TRBJ1-1; TRBD1 is a possible D gene (6 bases). The germline CDR1 and CDR2 sequences are MDHEN and SYDVKM. Trimming cost V 7 bases and J 3 bases, with 24 bases left between them. The CDR3 covers 17 residues. CDR3 coding DNA: TGTGCCAGCACCCTCGGGGTCGCAGGGGTACACCACACTGAAGCTTTCTTT. As protein: CASTLGVAGVHHTEAFF.

The chain uses TRBV28 and TRBJ2-7; D is possibly TRBD2 (5 bases). CDR1 is MDHEN, CDR2 SYDVKM, per germline. Trimming removed 2 bases from V and 2 bases from J, with 7 bases in between. The CDR3 covers 13 residues. The CDR3: CASSLEGTYEQYF. The CDR3 DNA is TGTGCCAGCAGTTTAGAGGGTACCTACGAGCAGTACTTC.

This chain joins TRBV2 and TRBJ2-7; D perhaps matches TRBD2 (6 bases). The CDR3 runs to 13 residues. V lost 6 bases and J 0 bases, leaving 9 bases between the germline ends. In germline, CDR1 is SNHLY, CDR2 FYNNEI. DNA of the CDR3: TGTGCCAGCAGCTGGGACTTCTCCTACGAGCAGTACTTC. Protein sequence: CASSWDFSYEQYF.

The rearrangement links TRBV5-4 to TRBJ1-1; D unclear. Germline CDR1 SGHNT, CDR2 YYREEE (reference sequence). Trimming took 5 bases from V and 3 from J, leaving 17 bases between them. The CDR3 runs to 15 residues. The CDR3 sequence: CASSHPTAVDTEAFF. CDR3 nucleotide sequence: TGTGCCAGCAGTCACCCGACCGCGGTTGACACTGAAGCTTTCTTT.

This sequence joins TRBV5-4 and TRBJ1-2; D is ambiguous. V lost 4 bases to trimming and J lost 3 bases, with 7 bases between them. The length of the CDR3 is 12 residues. Germline V gene data show CDR1 as SGHNT and CDR2 as YYREEE (reference sequence). DNA of the CDR3: TGTGCCAGCAGCCCCGGGGACTATGGCTACACCTTC. Amino acids: CASSPGDYGYTF.

The chain recombines TRBV5-1 with TRBJ1-2, with 7 bases aligning to TRBD1. CDR3 size: 15 residues. Germline values: CDR1 SGHRS, CDR2 YFSETQ. V shed 6 bases and J 0 bases; nucleotides not matched to a gene: 8. In DNA, the CDR3 is TGCGCCAGCACCCGGGACAGCCCCTCTAACTATGGCTACACCTTC. It yields the protein CASTRDSPSNYGYTF.

This clone was recorded once. The genes are TRBV10-1 and TRBJ2-1; 9 nucleotides line up with TRBD1. The CDR3 totals 13 residues. The J segment lost 8 bases and the V segment lost 5 bases, leaving 4 bases of the junction unmatched. CDR1 is WNHNN and CDR2 is SYGVQD in the germline V gene (reference sequence). CDR3 sequence reads: CASSQDRGDEQFF. For the CDR3, the DNA is TGCGCCAGCAGTCAGGACAGGGGCGATGAGCAGTTCTTC.

The chain recombines TRBV4-1 with TRBJ2-1, with D maybe TRBD2 (6 bases). Trimming took off 3 bases at V and 13 bases at J, with 19 bases between the two ends. CDR3 size: 14 residues. Germline assignment: CDR1 MGHRA and CDR2 YSYEKL. The CDR3 protein is CASSQLWGTSPQFF. The CDR3 bases are TGCGCCAGCAGCCAGTTGTGGGGGACTTCGCCTCAGTTCTTC.

This sequence joins TRBV27 and TRBJ2-5; 8 bases agree with TRBD2. Germline V gene sequence: CDR1 MNHEY, CDR2 SMNVEV (reference sequence). V gave up 4 bases and J gave up 2 bases; unmatched junction bases: 12. This CDR3 is 17 amino acids long. The CDR3 loop is CASSSVDPAGVQETQYF. The DNA of the CDR3 is TGTGCCAGCAGTTCAGTCGATCCAGCGGGAGTTCAAGAGACCCAGTACTTC.

V gene TRBV11-2 combines with J gene TRBJ2-7; maybe TRBD1 (5 bases). V lost 4 bases to trimming and J lost 3 bases, with 13 bases between them. The CDR3 has 14 residues. The V gene's germline CDR1 is SGHAT and CDR2 FQNNGV. For the CDR3, the DNA is TGTGCCAGCAGCTCGTCCAGGGAAGTCTACGAGCAGTACTTC. Its protein is CASSSSREVYEQYF.

This chain uses TRBV18 with TRBJ2-3, with D tentatively TRBD2 (7 bases). CDR1 KGHSH and CDR2 LQKENI come from the germline V gene. The CDR3 consists of 20 residues. V was clipped by 4 bases and J by 0 bases, with 26 bases between them. CDR3 in DNA: TGTGCCAGCTCACGGGGGCCCGGGACTAACTTAAGAACTAGCACAGATACGCAGTATTTT. Amino acid sequence: CASSRGPGTNLRTSTDTQYF.

The chain links TRBV20-1 to TRBJ1-3; no clear D gene. The V end lost 7 bases, the J end lost 4 bases, and 8 bases lay between the germline ends. CDR1 and CDR2 (germline): DFQATT, SNEGSKA (reference sequence). The CDR3 consists of 11 residues. The CDR3 reads CSGAGGNTIYF. Written as DNA, the CDR3 is TGCAGTGGGGCCGGAGGAAACACCATATATTTT.

This chain links TRBV28 with TRBJ1-1; D is perhaps TRBD1 (6 bases). The CDR3 consists of 16 residues. With 4 bases removed from V and 0 bases from J, the gap between germline ends came to 15 bases. Germline assignment: CDR1 MDHEN and CDR2 SYDVKM. Here the CDR3 reads CASSSLGGGMNTEAFF. CDR3 nucleotide sequence: TGTGCCAGCAGTTCCTTAGGGGGGGGAATGAACACTGAAGCTTTCTTT. Drawing the rest from reference TRBV28 and TRBJ1-1, the complete variable domain is DVKVTQSSRYLVKRTGEKVFLECVQDMDHENMFWYRQDPGLGLRLIYFSYDVKMKEKGDIPEGYSVSREKKERFSLILESASTNQTSMYLCASSSLGGGMNTEAFFGQGTRLTVV.

This clone was recorded once. The chain uses TRBV2 and TRBJ2-1; TRBD2 matches 9 bases. The CDR3 totals 16 residues. The J segment lost 7 bases and the V segment lost 3 bases, leaving 10 bases of the junction unmatched. CDR1 and CDR2 from the germline V gene are SNHLY and FYNNEI. As DNA, the CDR3 is TGTGCCAGCAGTGAGGCTGGCGGGAGGGCGAAGAATGAGCAGTTCTTC. This gives the protein CASSEAGGRAKNEQFF.

The V call is TRBV6-4, the J call TRBJ2-1; no clear D. The CDR3 has 12 residues. Trimming took 5 bases from V and 9 from J, leaving 11 bases between them. Germline CDR1 reads MRHNA; CDR2 reads SNTAGT. Here the CDR3 DNA reads TGTGCCAGCAGTTCCCTATGGTGTGAGCAGTTCTTC. It codes for CASSSLWCEQFF.

The V gene is TRBV24-1, the J gene TRBJ2-7, with 7 bases that match TRBD1. The CDR3 has 13 residues. The V segment lost 3 bases and the J segment 3 bases; nucleotides outside the gene matches: 1. Germline lookup yields CDR1 KGHDR and CDR2 SFDVKD. This chain's CDR3 is CATSDRDSYEQYF. CDR3 nucleotide sequence: TGTGCCACCAGTGATCGGGACAGCTACGAGCAGTACTTC.

The CDR3 is CASSQVRLPGAAQYF. For the CDR3, the DNA is TGTGCCAGCAGCCAAGTCCGACTACCGGGTGCGGCCCAGTACTTC. This chain joins TRBV3-1 (or the pseudogene TRBV3-2) and TRBJ2-5; a weak D match, TRBD2 (5 bases). The CDR3 is made up of 15 amino acids. Germline values: CDR1 LGHDT, CDR2 YNNKEL (reference sequence). With 1 base removed from V and 9 bases from J, the gap between germline ends came to 18 bases.

The V gene is TRBV27, the J gene TRBJ2-1, with 14 bases matching TRBD2. The V segment lost 6 bases and the J segment 0 bases; nucleotides outside the gene matches: 13. The CDR3 contains 20 residues. CDR1 MNHEY and CDR2 SMNVEV come from the germline V gene (reference sequence). DNA of the CDR3: TGTGCCAGCAGCACTCGACTAGCGGGAGGGGTTTGGAGCTCCTACAATGAGCAGTTCTTC. The encoded protein is CASSTRLAGGVWSSYNEQFF.

The CDR3 region has the DNA TGTGCCAGCAGTTTGACAGGGTTCTATGGCTACACCTTC. As protein: CASSLTGFYGYTF. The chain combines TRBV28 with TRBJ1-2; 7 positions match TRBD1. Germline CDR1 is MDHEN and CDR2 is SYDVKM. The CDR3 totals 13 residues. Trimming cost V 3 bases and J 4 bases; bases outside gene matches: 2.

The V call is TRBV27, the J call TRBJ1-5; possibly TRBD1 for D (6 bases). Between the trimmed V and J ends, which lost 3 bases and 0 bases, there was a span of 18 bases. Germline V gives CDR1 MNHEY, CDR2 SMNVEV (reference sequence). The CDR3 covers 18 residues. CDR3 loop: CASSFRGSTPYSNQPQHF. Written as DNA, the CDR3 is TGTGCCAGCAGTTTCAGGGGCTCGACCCCGTATAGCAATCAGCCCCAGCATTTT.